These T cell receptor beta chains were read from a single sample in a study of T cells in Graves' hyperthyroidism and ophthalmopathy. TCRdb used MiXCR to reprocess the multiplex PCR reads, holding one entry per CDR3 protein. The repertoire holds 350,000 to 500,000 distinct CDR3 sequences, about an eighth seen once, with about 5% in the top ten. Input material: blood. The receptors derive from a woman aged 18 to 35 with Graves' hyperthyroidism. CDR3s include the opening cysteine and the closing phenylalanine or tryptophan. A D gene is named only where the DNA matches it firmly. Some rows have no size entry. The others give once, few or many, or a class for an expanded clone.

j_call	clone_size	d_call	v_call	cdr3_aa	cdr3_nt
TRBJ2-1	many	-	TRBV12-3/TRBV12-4	CASSLAGANNEQFF	TGTGCCAGCAGTTTAGCGGGAGCAAACAATGAGCAGTTCTTC
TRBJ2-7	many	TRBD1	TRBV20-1	CSARDLQGSPYEQYF	TGCAGTGCTAGAGATCTACAGGGGTCACCCTACGAGCAGTACTTC
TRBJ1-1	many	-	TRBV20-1	CSVSGGSTEAFF	TGCAGTGTCAGCGGGGGTAGCACTGAAGCTTTCTTT
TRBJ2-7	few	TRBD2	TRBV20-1	CSARGGAGGSSYEQYF	TGCAGTGCTAGAGGAGGGGCGGGAGGGAGCTCCTACGAGCAGTACTTC
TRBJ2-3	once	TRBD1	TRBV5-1	CASSVQGARTDTQYF	TGCGCCAGCAGCGTTCAGGGGGCGAGAACAGATACGCAGTATTTT
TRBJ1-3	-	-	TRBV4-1	CASSLRQRGGNTIYF	TGCGCCAGCAGCCTACGACAGAGAGGGGGAAACACCATATATTTT
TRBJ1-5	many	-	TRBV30	CAWSSVRQPQHF	TGTGCCTGGAGTTCCGTACGGCAGCCCCAGCATTTT
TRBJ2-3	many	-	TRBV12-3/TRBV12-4	CASSPGLYTDTQYF	TGTGCCAGCAGCCCGGGACTTTACACAGATACGCAGTATTTT
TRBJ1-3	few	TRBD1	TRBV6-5	CASSYGQGAGNTIYF	TGTGCCAGCAGTTACGGGCAGGGGGCTGGAAACACCATATATTTT
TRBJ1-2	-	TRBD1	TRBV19	CASSIGRTGGYGYTF	TGTGCCAGTAGTATCGGCCGGACAGGGGGTTATGGCTACACCTTC
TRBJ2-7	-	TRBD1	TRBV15	CATSTDRGQDYEQYF	TGTGCCACCAGCACAGACAGGGGGCAAGACTACGAGCAGTACTTC
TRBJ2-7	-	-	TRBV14	CASSRYQASYEQYF	TGTGCCAGCAGTCGATACCAGGCCTCCTACGAGCAGTACTTC
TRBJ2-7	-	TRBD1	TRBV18	CASSNRDRDREQYF	TGTGCCAGCTCCAACCGGGACAGGGATAGGGAGCAGTACTTC
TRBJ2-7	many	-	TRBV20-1	CSAFSGTSAYEQYF	TGCAGTGCTTTCTCAGGAACAAGCGCCTACGAGCAGTACTTC
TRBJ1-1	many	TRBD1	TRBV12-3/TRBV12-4	CASSIRQGLEAFF	TGTGCCAGCAGTATCCGACAGGGGCTTGAAGCTTTCTTT